This T cell receptor (beta chain) was profiled in a study of shared clonotypes between healthy human individuals. Germline-derived CDR1 and CDR2 are SEHNR and FQNEAQ (reference sequence). This CDR3 region has 14 residues. The study, taken as a whole, reports: Generation probability values for non-shared clonotypes were lower than those for clonotypes shared by all four donors.

As to this clone: What it recognizes is unknown.

Only in-frame clones appear in the TCRdb table, and some are missing; sequencing was by immunoSEQ multiplex PCR. The sample contains hundreds of thousands of clones, less than 98% of which appear only once. Donors were Caucasian adults residing in Nashville, Tennessee, USA. Sequencing used naive CD4+ T cells sorted from blood. Subset in this sample: CD45RA+ positively selected. The chain has TRBV7-9 and TRBJ2-5; D gene unclear. With the DNA end fitting TRBJ2-7 better, the J assignment may be wrong. The TCR was taken from a woman between 25 and 40 years old in good health. For the CDR3, the DNA is TGTGCCAGCGTGGGTGCCCCAAGGCCCTACGAGCAGTACTTC. Protein sequence: CASVGAPRPYEQYF.